The rows below give T cell receptor beta chains drawn from one sample of a study of blood T cells in healthy people across ages. Via MiXCR, TCRdb re-called the 5' RACE reads, giving one row per CDR3 protein. The data contain about 1,400,000 distinct CDR3 sequences, roughly 40% of them seen just once; the ten biggest clones take up 7% to 9%. Sequencing was performed on blood. The receptors were gathered from a woman aged 18-30 years in good health. Both conserved end residues are part of each CDR3. Fields, in order: D gene, V gene, clone size, J gene, CDR3 DNA, CDR3 protein. A D gene is named only where the DNA matches it firmly. Only part of the rows carry a size: once, few, many, or a class if the clone is expanded.

d_gene: NA; v_gene: TRBV6-1; abundance: NA; j_gene: TRBJ2-5; CDR3nt: TGTGCCAGCATCTTCGGACCGCGAGAAGAGACCCAGTACTTC; CDR3aa: CASIFGPREETQYF
d_gene: TRBD2; v_gene: TRBV7-9; abundance: few; j_gene: TRBJ2-7; CDR3nt: TGTGCCAGCAGCTTAGTACTAGCGGCTATCGGAGTGGGAGAGCAGTACTTC; CDR3aa: CASSLVLAAIGVGEQYF
d_gene: NA; v_gene: TRBV27; abundance: NA; j_gene: TRBJ2-1; CDR3nt: TGTGCCAGCAGTTTCTATAGCGGAGCTGGAAATGAGCAGTTCTTC; CDR3aa: CASSFYSGAGNEQFF
d_gene: NA; v_gene: TRBV24-1; abundance: NA; j_gene: TRBJ2-1; CDR3nt: TGTGCCACCAGTGGCCAGACCGGGAATGAGCAGTTCTTC; CDR3aa: CATSGQTGNEQFF
d_gene: TRBD2; v_gene: TRBV6-5; abundance: NA; j_gene: TRBJ2-1; CDR3nt: TGTGCCAGCAGGACCTTAGCGGGAGTGGGGCAGGGTGAGCAGTTCTTC; CDR3aa: CASRTLAGVGQGEQFF
d_gene: NA; v_gene: TRBV6-6; abundance: NA; j_gene: TRBJ2-3; CDR3nt: TGTGCCAGCAGCCGAGCTTCCGGGTCTGAAGCGCAGTATTTT; CDR3aa: CASSRASGSEAQYF
d_gene: TRBD2; v_gene: TRBV10-3; abundance: many; j_gene: TRBJ2-5; CDR3nt: TGTGCCATCAGTGATCGGGGGGAAGAGACCCAGTACTTC; CDR3aa: CAISDRGEETQYF
d_gene: TRBD2; v_gene: TRBV9; abundance: few; j_gene: TRBJ2-3; CDR3nt: TGTGCCAGCACCCGTTCTCCTAGCGGGGGGGCGGTTGATACGCAGTATTTT; CDR3aa: CASTRSPSGGAVDTQYF
d_gene: TRBD2; v_gene: TRBV6-1; abundance: NA; j_gene: TRBJ2-3; CDR3nt: TGTGCCAGCAGCCGAGGACTAGCGGGGGGACTACTAAGCGCCCATAGCACAGATACGCAGTATTTT; CDR3aa: CASSRGLAGGLLSAHSTDTQYF
d_gene: NA; v_gene: TRBV10-3; abundance: many; j_gene: TRBJ2-1; CDR3nt: TGTGCCATCAGTGGTCAGAATGAGCAGTTCTTC; CDR3aa: CAISGQNEQFF
d_gene: NA; v_gene: TRBV7-2; abundance: NA; j_gene: TRBJ1-1; CDR3nt: TGTGCCAGCAGCTCGTCTTTCGGGAGGGGACCGCCGAGGGCAGCTTTCTTT; CDR3aa: CASSSSFGRGPPRAAFF
d_gene: TRBD1; v_gene: TRBV13; abundance: NA; j_gene: TRBJ2-7; CDR3nt: TGTGCCAGCAGCGCCCGACAGGGCGTCGGCGAGCAGTACTTC; CDR3aa: CASSARQGVGEQYF